This entry features one T cell receptor (beta chain) sequence. Its specificity is not known. The germline gene is not matched at one end of the junction; a read error may be the cause. The CDR3 contains 14 residues. Per the germline V gene, CDR1 is SGHAT and CDR2 is FQNNGV. The assay was immunoSEQ multiplex PCR, and TCRdb's table has in-frame clones only and misses some. This table has 10,000 to 15,000 clones, approximately 81% appearing once. The data are from a study of STAT3 mutations in large granular lymphocyte leukemia. Study details: Canonical activating STAT3 mutations were detected in roughly half of the longitudinally sequenced T-LGLL patients. The study's findings and limits: Differing intervals and regimens complicate linking therapy response to clone burden. Every T-LGLL patient had at least one immunodominant TCRbeta clonotype. After therapy, about 35% of the 18 patients switched clonotypes, all new clones STAT3 wild type.

The clonotype originates from a man between 60 and 75 years old with T-cell large granular lymphocyte leukemia. Some clones in this sample may be carry-over from other donors' samples. Sequencing was performed on peripheral blood mononuclear cells. The chain uses TRBV11-2 and TRBJ2-7, with D perhaps matching TRBD1 (5 bases). The CDR3 loop reads CASSVDSFTYEQYF. In DNA form, the CDR3 reads TGTGCCAGCAGCGTAGACAGTTTCACCTACGAGCAGTACTTC. Drawing the rest from reference TRBV11-2 and TRBJ2-7, the complete variable domain is EAGVAQSPRYKIIEKRQSVAFWCNPISGHATLYWYQQILGQGPKLLIQFQNNGVVDDSQLPKDRFSAERLKGVDSTLKIQPAKLEDSAVYLCASSVDSFTYEQYFGPGTRLTVT.